The subject of this entry is one T cell receptor (beta chain). Its antigen is still unknown. The data derive from a study of cytomegalovirus exposure and HLA in healthy donors. PCR amplification relied on 60 Vbeta primers (plus 13 Jbeta primers). Generated by immunoSEQ multiplex PCR, the TCRdb table keeps only in-frame clones and is missing some. The sample gives around 200,000 clones, 65% to 90% of which show up once; approximately 2.1% is in the top ten. Trimming pared 3 bases from V and 7 bases from J, leaving 8 bases between. The CDR3 consists of 12 residues. The germline gives CDR1 SGHRS, CDR2 YFSETQ. Study-wide results and caveats: A later look showed TCR association rates differing by HLA locus, highest for DRB1 and lowest for HLA-C.

The TCR comes from a woman in her forties or fifties in good health and CMV-seronegative. Sample: PBMCs. V is TRBV5-1 and J is TRBJ2-1; D is perhaps TRBD2 (5 bases). The chain's CDR3 is CASSSSRNEQFF. The CDR3 DNA follows: TGCGCCAGCAGCTCTAGCAGAAATGAGCAGTTCTTC.